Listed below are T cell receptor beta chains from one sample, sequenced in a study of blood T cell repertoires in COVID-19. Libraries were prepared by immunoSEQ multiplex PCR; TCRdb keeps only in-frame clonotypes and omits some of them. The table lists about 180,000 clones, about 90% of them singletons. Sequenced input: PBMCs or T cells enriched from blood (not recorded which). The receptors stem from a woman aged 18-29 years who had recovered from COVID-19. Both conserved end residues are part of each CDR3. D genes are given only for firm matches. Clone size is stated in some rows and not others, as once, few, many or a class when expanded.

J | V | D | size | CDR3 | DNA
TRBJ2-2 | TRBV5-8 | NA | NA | CASSSSVGSGTSNTGELFF | TGTGCCAGCAGCTCCTCGGTTGGATCCGGGACTTCGAACACCGGGGAGCTGTTTTTT
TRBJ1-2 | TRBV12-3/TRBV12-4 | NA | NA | CASSLLGGRGYTF | TGTGCCAGCAGTTTGCTGGGGGGACGAGGCTACACCTTC
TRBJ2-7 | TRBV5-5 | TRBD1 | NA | CASSSRNMGTGRPYEQYF | TGTGCCAGCAGCTCACGGAACATGGGGACAGGGCGACCCTACGAGCAGTACTTC
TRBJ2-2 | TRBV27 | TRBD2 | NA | CASSYGTSGRAGELFF | TGTGCCAGCAGTTACGGGACTAGCGGGAGGGCCGGGGAGCTGTTTTTT
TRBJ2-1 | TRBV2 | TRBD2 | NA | CASSGLSGGTNEQFF | TGTGCCAGCAGTGGGTTGAGCGGGGGGACTAATGAGCAGTTCTTC
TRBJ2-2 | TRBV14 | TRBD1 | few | CASSQQGQGLTGELFF | TGTGCCAGCAGCCAACAGGGACAGGGCCTAACCGGGGAGCTGTTTTTT
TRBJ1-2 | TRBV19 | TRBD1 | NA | CASVPGQSYGYTF | TGTGCCAGCGTTCCGGGACAGAGTTATGGCTACACCTTC
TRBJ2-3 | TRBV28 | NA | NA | CASTMQGNTQYF | TGTGCCAGCACCATGCAGGGGAATACGCAGTATTTT
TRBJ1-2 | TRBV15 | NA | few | CATSRDRTVSSLNYGYTF | TGTGCCACCAGCAGAGATCGGACTGTTTCGAGTCTTAACTATGGCTACACCTTC
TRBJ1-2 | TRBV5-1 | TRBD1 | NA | CASSLGQGAGYTF | TGCGCCAGCAGCTTGGGACAGGGGGCTGGCTACACCTTC
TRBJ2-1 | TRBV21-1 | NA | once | CASSRGGGHQTYNEQFF | TGTGCCAGCAGCAGGGGGGGAGGCCACCAAACTTACAATGAGCAGTTCTTC
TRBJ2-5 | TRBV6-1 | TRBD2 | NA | CASSEGVAGGQETQYF | TGTGCCAGCAGTGAAGGGGTAGCGGGGGGACAAGAGACCCAGTACTTC
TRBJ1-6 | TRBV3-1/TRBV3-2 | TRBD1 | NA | CASMREQGVTPLHF | TGTGCCAGCATGAGGGAACAGGGGGTGACACCCCTCCACTTT
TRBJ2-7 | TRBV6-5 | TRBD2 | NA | CASSYSVGLTSYEQYF | TGTGCCAGCAGTTACTCCGTGGGACTAACTTCCTACGAGCAGTACTTC
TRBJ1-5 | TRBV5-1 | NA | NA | CASSLGEAGVAGNQPQHF | TGCGCCAGCAGCTTGGGTGAGGCAGGGGTTGCGGGCAATCAGCCCCAGCATTTT
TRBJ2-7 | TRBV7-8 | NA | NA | CASSLIGQSYEQYF | TGTGCCAGCAGCTTAATTGGACAGTCCTACGAGCAGTACTTC
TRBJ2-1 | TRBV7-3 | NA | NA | CASALSGADYNEQFF | TGTGCCAGCGCCCTTAGCGGAGCTGACTACAATGAGCAGTTCTTC
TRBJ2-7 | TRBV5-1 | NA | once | CASSLGSDKLGQYF | TGCGCCAGCAGCCTTGGGAGCGATAAACTAGGGCAGTACTTC
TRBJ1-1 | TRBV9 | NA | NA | CASSPRGGAEAFF | TGTGCCAGCAGCCCGAGGGGGGGGGCTGAAGCTTTCTTT
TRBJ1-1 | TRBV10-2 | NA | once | CASSRAGSRNTEAFF | TGCGCCAGCAGTCGTGCAGGGTCACGAAACACTGAAGCTTTCTTT
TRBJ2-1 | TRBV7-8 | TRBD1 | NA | CASSVQGASNEQFF | TGTGCCAGCAGCGTTCAGGGGGCGAGCAATGAGCAGTTCTTC
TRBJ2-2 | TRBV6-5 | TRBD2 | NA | CAGAGRVINTGELFF | TGTGCCGGGGCTGGGAGGGTTATTAACACCGGGGAGCTGTTTTTT
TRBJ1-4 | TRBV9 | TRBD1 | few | CASSATGTANEKLFF | TGTGCCAGCAGCGCCACCGGGACAGCTAATGAAAAACTGTTTTTT
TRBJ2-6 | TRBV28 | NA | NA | CASSFQGDGSGANVLTF | TGTGCCAGCAGTTTCCAGGGTGACGGATCTGGGGCCAACGTCCTGACTTTC
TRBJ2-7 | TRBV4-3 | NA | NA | CASSQAVGQSYEQYF | TGCGCCAGCAGCCAAGCAGTAGGACAGTCCTACGAGCAGTACTTC
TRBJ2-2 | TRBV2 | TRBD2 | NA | CASTSGGAPTGELFF | TGTGCCAGCACCAGCGGGGGGGCCCCGACCGGGGAGCTGTTTTTT
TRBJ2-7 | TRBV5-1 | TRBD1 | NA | CASSEGQGAYEQYF | TGCGCCAGCAGCGAGGGACAGGGGGCCTACGAGCAGTACTTC
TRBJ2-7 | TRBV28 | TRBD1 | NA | CASRPKGDRGFYEQYF | TGTGCCAGCAGACCAAAAGGTGACAGGGGGTTCTACGAGCAGTACTTC
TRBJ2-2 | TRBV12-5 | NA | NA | CASAPRSGELFF | TGTGCTAGTGCCCCCCGTAGCGGGGAGCTGTTTTTT
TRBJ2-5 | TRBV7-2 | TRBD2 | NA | CASSLAPIAGGETQYF | TGTGCCAGCAGCTTAGCCCCCATAGCGGGGGGAGAGACCCAGTACTTC
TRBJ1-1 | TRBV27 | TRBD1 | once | CASGGRQGRNTEAFF | TGTGCCAGCGGAGGACGACAGGGTAGAAACACTGAAGCTTTCTTT
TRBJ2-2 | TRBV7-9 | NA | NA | CASSLSGNTGELFF | TGTGCCAGCAGCTTATCCGGGAACACCGGGGAGCTGTTTTTT
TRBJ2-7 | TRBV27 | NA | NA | CASRFRGNTYEQYF | TGTGCCAGCAGATTCCGAGGGAATACCTACGAGCAGTACTTC
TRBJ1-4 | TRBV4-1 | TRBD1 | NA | CASSLMGQGGEKLFF | TGCGCCAGCAGCCTAATGGGACAGGGCGGCGAAAAACTGTTTTTT
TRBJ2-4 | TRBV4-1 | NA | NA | CASSQATGFKNIQYF | TGCGCCAGCAGCCAAGCAACAGGGTTCAAAAACATTCAGTACTTC
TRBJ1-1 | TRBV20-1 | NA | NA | CSASFLEAFF | TGCAGTGCTAGTTTCCTTGAAGCTTTCTTT
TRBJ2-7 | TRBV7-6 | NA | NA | CASSGANYEQYF | TGTGCCAGCAGCGGGGCTAACTACGAGCAGTACTTC
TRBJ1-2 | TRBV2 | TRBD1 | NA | CASSDADRDRNYGYTF | TGTGCCAGCAGTGACGCAGACAGGGACCGTAACTATGGCTACACCTTC
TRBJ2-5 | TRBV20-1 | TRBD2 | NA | CSASTSGGQETQYF | TGCAGTGCTAGTACTAGCGGGGGCCAAGAGACCCAGTACTTC
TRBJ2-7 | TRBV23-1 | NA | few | CASSQLGLNYEQYF | TGCGCCAGCAGTCAATTAGGACTAAACTACGAGCAGTACTTC
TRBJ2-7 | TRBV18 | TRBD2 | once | CASSPTSGGSISYEQYF | TGTGCCAGCTCACCAACTAGCGGGGGGTCAATCTCCTACGAGCAGTACTTC
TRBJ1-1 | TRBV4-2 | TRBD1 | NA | CASSQDQTGQFDGSVTEAFF | TGTGCCAGCAGCCAAGATCAGACGGGACAGTTTGACGGGAGCGTTACTGAAGCTTTCTTT
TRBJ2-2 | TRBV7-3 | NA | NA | CASSPQGGSVNTGELFF | TGTGCCAGCAGCCCCCAGGGGGGTTCGGTGAACACCGGGGAGCTGTTTTTT
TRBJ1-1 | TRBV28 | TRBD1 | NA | CASRTGRTEAFF | TGTGCCAGCAGGACAGGGAGAACTGAAGCTTTCTTT
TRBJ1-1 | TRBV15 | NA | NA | CATSRIRAGWAFF | TGTGCCACCAGCAGAATTAGGGCGGGGTGGGCTTTCTTT
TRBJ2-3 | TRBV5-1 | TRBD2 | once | CASSPSTSGIGNTQYF | TGCGCCAGCAGCCCGTCGACTAGCGGGATAGGCAATACGCAGTATTTT
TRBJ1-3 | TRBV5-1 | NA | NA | CASSYPLTIYF | TGCGCCAGCAGCTACCCACTTACCATATATTTT
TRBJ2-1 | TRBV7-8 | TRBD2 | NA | CASSRKSGTSGVNEQFF | TGTGCCAGCAGCCGTAAGTCCGGGACTAGCGGGGTAAATGAGCAGTTCTTC
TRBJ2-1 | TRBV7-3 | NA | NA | CASSFTSSGAYNEQFF | TGTGCCAGCAGCTTTACCAGTTCGGGGGCCTACAATGAGCAGTTCTTC
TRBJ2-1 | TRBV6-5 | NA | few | CASSYGGEQFF | TGTGCCAGCAGTTATGGCGGAGAGCAGTTCTTC
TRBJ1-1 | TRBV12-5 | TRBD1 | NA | CASGLTDRAVAFF | TGTGCTAGTGGTTTGACCGACAGGGCTGTAGCTTTCTTT
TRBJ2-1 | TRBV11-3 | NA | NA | CASSFSGLATDEQFF | TGTGCCAGCAGCTTTTCCGGGCTAGCCACCGATGAGCAGTTCTTC
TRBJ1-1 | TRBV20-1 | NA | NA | CSASLQGNTMNTEAFF | TGCAGTGCTAGTCTACAGGGAAACACCATGAACACTGAAGCTTTCTTT